The 29 T cell receptor beta chains reported below all come from one sample, sequenced in a study of blood T cell repertoires in COVID-19. The data were produced by immunoSEQ multiplex PCR, yet TCRdb's version contains in-frame clones alone and is incomplete. The repertoire consists of about 190,000 clones, with about four fifths occurring once and the leading ten covering about 6.9%. The specimen was peripheral blood. The receptor source for this set is a man aged 55-75 years with acute or convalescent COVID-19.

This rearrangement joins TRBV4-1 to TRBJ1-5; 7 bases are a match to TRBD1. The V and J ends lost 5 bases and 4 bases, in that order; junction bases with no gene match: 14. Germline loops: CDR1 MGHRA, CDR2 YSYEKL. The CDR3 spans 17 residues. For the CDR3, the DNA is TGCGCCAGCAGCTCCGTAACAGGGGAAATGTGGAATCAGCCCCAGCATTTT. Amino acids: CASSSVTGEMWNQPQHF.

The chain is built from TRBV30 and TRBJ2-7; tentative D call: TRBD2 (6 bases). The CDR3 consists of 15 residues. CDR1 and CDR2 (germline): GTSNPN, SVGIG (reference sequence). The ends were cut back, 0 bases at V and 0 bases at J, with 12 bases in the middle. As DNA, the CDR3 is TGTGCCTGGAGTGTTGGGATCGGGAGCTCCTACGAGCAGTACTTC. Its translation: CAWSVGIGSSYEQYF.

The chain is built from TRBV5-1 and TRBJ2-3; D is uncertain. CDR1 is SGHRS, CDR2 YFSETQ, per germline. The CDR3 runs 14 residues. V lost 0 bases and J 7 bases, leaving 12 bases between the germline ends. The CDR3 loop reads CASSLAPSRNTQYF. As DNA, the CDR3 is TGCGCCAGCAGCTTGGCTCCGAGTAGAAATACGCAGTATTTT.

V gene TRBV4-1 combines with J gene TRBJ1-4, with TRBD1 as a possible D gene (5 bases). Germline V gene sequence: CDR1 MGHRA, CDR2 YSYEKL. V was pared by 1 base and J by 7 bases, with 13 bases between. This CDR3 is built from 15 residues. CDR3: CASSQGSSGAEKLFF. In DNA form, the CDR3 reads TGCGCCAGCAGCCAAGGAAGTAGCGGGGCTGAAAAACTGTTTTTT.

The rearrangement uses TRBV7-9 and TRBJ1-1; TRBD1 matches at 7 bases. The CDR3 extends over 17 amino acids. Trimming cost V 4 bases and J 6 bases; bases outside gene matches: 17. CDR1 is SEHNR, CDR2 FQNEAQ, per germline (reference sequence). CDR3 DNA sequence: TGTGCCAGCAGCTCGTTTTACAGGGGCCCCCCTAGCCCTGAAGCTTTCTTT. Amino acid sequence: CASSSFYRGPPSPEAFF.

This chain joins TRBV9 and TRBJ2-7, with TRBD2 as a possible D gene (6 bases). Per the germline V gene, CDR1 is SGDLS and CDR2 is YYNGEE. V lost 4 bases, J lost 3 bases, and 14 bases lay in between. The CDR3 is 14 residues long. The chain's CDR3 is CASSPGLTVYEQYF. The CDR3 nucleotides read TGTGCCAGCAGCCCGGGACTTACAGTCTACGAGCAGTACTTC.

The J gene is TRBJ1-2, the V gene TRBV19; TRBD1 agrees at 9 bases. The CDR3 has 14 residues. Germline-derived CDR1 and CDR2 are LNHDA and SQIVND (reference sequence). The V gene end was trimmed by 4 bases and the J gene end by 6 bases; junction bases not matched to a gene: 6. The CDR3 sequence: CASSNRGRDNGYTF. The DNA for the CDR3 is TGTGCCAGTAGTAACAGGGGGCGCGACAATGGCTACACCTTC.

CDR3 nucleotides: TGTGCCAGCGGAGGTAATGAAAAACTGTTTTTT. Its protein product is CASGGNEKLFF. V is TRBV9 and J is TRBJ1-4; D is undetermined. V lost 7 bases, J lost 4 bases, and 5 bases lay in between. This CDR3 has 11 residues. Germline assignment: CDR1 SGDLS and CDR2 YYNGEE.

CDR3 DNA: TGTGCCAGTAGGATGTTGGACTCAAATCAGCCCCAGCATTTT. Its translation: CASRMLDSNQPQHF. This chain uses TRBV19 with TRBJ1-5; D is unresolved. CDR3 length: 14 residues. Germline CDR1 and CDR2: LNHDA and SQIVND (reference sequence). Trimming pared 6 bases from V and 4 bases from J, leaving 13 bases between.

V is TRBV5-1 and J is TRBJ1-1; TRBD1 agrees at 11 bases. The germline V gene has CDR1 SGHRS and CDR2 YFSETQ. The V gene end was trimmed by 4 bases and the J gene end by 6 bases; junction bases not matched to a gene: 5. This CDR3 comprises 14 residues. In DNA, the CDR3 is TGCGCCAGCAGCGCCCGGACAGGGGGCTCTGAAGCTTTCTTT. Amino acids: CASSARTGGSEAFF. The whole variable domain, filled in from reference TRBV5-1 and TRBJ1-1, reads KAGVTQTPRYLIKTRGQQVTLSCSPISGHRSVSWYQQTPGQGLQFLFEYFSETQRNKGNFPGRFSGRQFSNSRSEMNVSTLELGDSALYLCASSARTGGSEAFFGQGTRLTVV.

The V call is TRBV10-1, the J call TRBJ1-2, with TRBD1 matching over 7 bases. The germline V gene has CDR1 WNHNN and CDR2 SYGVQD (reference sequence). CDR3 length equals 13 residues. Trimming took 4 bases from V and 4 from J; bases not matched to a gene: 3. CDR3 bases: TGCGCCAGCAGTGCGACAGGGTCCTATGGCTACACCTTC. Translated, it gives CASSATGSYGYTF.

This clone was seen many times. This sequence joins TRBV6-6 and TRBJ2-7; 10 bases map to TRBD2. This CDR3 is built from 17 residues. Germline lookup yields CDR1 MNHNY and CDR2 SVGAGI (reference sequence). With 5 bases clipped from V and 5 bases from J, the junction kept 15 bases outside the gene matches. CDR3 nucleotide sequence: TGTGCCAGCAGTCCACCCTTTATGAGCGGGGGGGTCGACGAGCAGTACTTC. Its translation: CASSPPFMSGGVDEQYF.

The chain is built from TRBV5-6 and TRBJ2-7; tentative D call: TRBD1 (5 bases). V shed 0 bases and J shed 4 bases, with 14 bases lying between them. This CDR3 has 15 amino acids. Germline V gene data show CDR1 as SGHDT and CDR2 as YYEEEE. The CDR3 DNA reads TGTGCCAGCAGCTTGGGGTCGTCAGGGCGGTACGAGCAGTACTTC. This sequence encodes CASSLGSSGRYEQYF. The variable domain in full, completed from reference TRBV5-6 and TRBJ2-7, reads DAGVTQSPTHLIKTRGQQVTLRCSPKSGHDTVSWYQQALGQGPQFIFQYYEEEERQRGNFPDRFSGHQFPNYSSELNVNALLLGDSALYLCASSLGSSGRYEQYFGPGTRLTVT.

This clone was observed a single time. Other DNA sequences of this sample code for an identical CDR3. The chain employs TRBV20-1 and TRBJ1-1; D is ambiguous. Germline V gene sequence: CDR1 DFQATT, CDR2 SNEGSKA (reference sequence). V lost 7 bases to trimming and J lost 2 bases, with 8 bases between them. The CDR3 spans 11 residues. The CDR3 loop reads CSVSGNTEAFF. The DNA for the CDR3 is TGCAGTGTTTCGGGTAACACTGAAGCTTTCTTT.

J is TRBJ2-7 and V is TRBV7-9; a possible D gene is TRBD2 (5 bases). CDR1 is SEHNR, CDR2 FQNEAQ, per germline (reference sequence). The CDR3 is made up of 13 amino acids. Between the trimmed V and J ends, which lost 3 bases and 0 bases, there was a span of 6 bases. As DNA, the CDR3 is TGTGCCAGCAGCTTTGCGGGCTCCTACGAGCAGTACTTC. Translation gives CASSFAGSYEQYF.

The CDR3 spells CASSPSGTGHFNSPLHF. CDR3 DNA sequence: TGTGCCAGCAGCCCCTCCGGGACAGGGCACTTCAATTCACCCCTCCACTTT. The chain combines TRBV7-8 with TRBJ1-6; 9 bases line up with TRBD1. V was clipped by 5 bases and J by 7 bases; unmatched bases: 12. The V gene's germline CDR1 is SGHVS and CDR2 FQNEAQ. The CDR3 loop spans 17 amino acids.

This chain joins TRBV5-1 and TRBJ2-2; 7 bases fit TRBD2. The CDR3 sequence is 14 residues long. V shed 5 bases, J shed 4 bases, and the junction held 5 bases outside the gene matches. The V gene's germline CDR1 is SGHRS and CDR2 YFSETQ. The DNA for the CDR3 is TGCGCCAGCAGGGCGGGAGTCGGCACCGGGGAGCTGTTTTTT. As protein: CASRAGVGTGELFF.

The rearrangement links TRBV6-5 to TRBJ2-3; the match to TRBD2 covers 11 bases. The J segment lost 2 bases and the V segment lost 6 bases, leaving 4 bases of the junction unmatched. The CDR3 spans 15 residues. Germline CDR1 reads MNHEY; CDR2 reads SVGAGI. The chain's CDR3 is CASSLLAGDTDTQYF. CDR3 bases: TGTGCCAGCAGCTTACTAGCGGGGGACACAGATACGCAGTATTTT.

Remarks on this clone: This sample also contains other DNA sequences that code for the same CDR3. This chain links TRBV2 with TRBJ1-5; 7 bases are shared with TRBD1. From germline, CDR1 is SNHLY and CDR2 FYNNEI. The CDR3 is 14 amino acids. V was clipped by 5 bases and J by 4 bases; unmatched bases: 5. CDR3 amino acids: CASSSTGRNQPQHF. CDR3 DNA: TGTGCCAGCAGTTCGACAGGGCGGAATCAGCCCCAGCATTTT.

The V gene is TRBV29-1, the J gene TRBJ2-2; TRBD2 matches at 7 bases. The ends lost 0 bases at V and 5 bases at J; junction bases unmatched: 0. The CDR3 totals 13 residues. Germline V gene sequence: CDR1 SQVTM, CDR2 ANQGSEA. The CDR3 region is CSVEEGGTGELFF. Written as DNA, the CDR3 is TGCAGCGTTGAAGAGGGGGGGACCGGGGAGCTGTTTTTT.

This chain uses TRBV5-5 with TRBJ2-5; 11 bases align to TRBD2. Trimming took 4 bases from V and 2 from J; bases not matched to a gene: 4. This CDR3 has 15 amino acids. Germline values: CDR1 SGHKS, CDR2 YYEKEE (reference sequence). CDR3 bases: TGTGCCAGCAGCCGGACTAGCGGGTCTCAAGAGACCCAGTACTTC. It specifies CASSRTSGSQETQYF.

The rearrangement uses TRBV5-4 and TRBJ1-2; D call uncertain. CDR1 and CDR2 (germline): SGHNT, YYREEE (reference sequence). The V gene lost 4 bases and the J gene lost 8 bases, with 12 bases spanning the gap. The CDR3 covers 12 residues. CDR3 amino acids: CASSLNTEGYTF. The DNA of the CDR3 is TGTGCCAGCAGCCTCAATACTGAGGGCTACACCTTC.

This clone was recorded a few times. The V call is TRBV4-2, the J call TRBJ2-1; 10 bases line up with TRBD2. The germline V gene has CDR1 LGHNA and CDR2 YNFKEQ. V was pared by 4 bases and J by 0 bases, with 12 bases of the junction left unmatched. The CDR3 is made up of 19 amino acids. CDR3 in DNA: TGTGCCAGCAGCCTCGTTAAGACTAGCGGGTCCCCCTCCTACAATGAGCAGTTCTTC. It is translated as CASSLVKTSGSPSYNEQFF.

The CDR3 protein is CASTLGQLSNQPQHF. For the CDR3, the DNA is TGTGCCAGTACGTTGGGACAGCTTAGCAATCAGCCCCAGCATTTT. This rearrangement joins TRBV2 to TRBJ1-5; 7 bases agree with TRBD1. V shed 9 bases and J 0 bases; nucleotides not matched to a gene: 8. From germline, CDR1 is SNHLY and CDR2 FYNNEI. The CDR3 runs to 15 residues.

This clone was seen once. The chain is built from TRBV3-1 (or the pseudogene TRBV3-2) and TRBJ2-1; 8 bases map to TRBD2. Germline V lookup: CDR1 LGHDT, CDR2 YNNKEL (reference sequence). After removal of 4 bases from V and 7 bases from J, the junction contained 3 bases not matched to a gene. There are 13 residues in the CDR3. In nucleotides, the CDR3 is TGTGCCAGCAGCCGAGCGGGAGCGAATGAGCAGTTCTTC. This translates into CASSRAGANEQFF.

V is TRBV7-3 and J is TRBJ2-1, with no clear D. CDR1 and CDR2 (germline): SGHTA, FQGTGA. Trimming removed 5 bases at V and 6 bases at J, with 8 bases between. The CDR3 consists of 12 residues. The CDR3 sequence: CASSNAGNEQFF. The CDR3 nucleotides are TGTGCCAGCAGCAACGCCGGCAATGAGCAGTTCTTC.

This clone was picked up one time. The DNA of the CDR3 is TGTGCCAGTAGTATTTCCAGTTACAATGAGCAGTTCTTC. It translates to CASSISSYNEQFF. The chain recombines TRBV19 with TRBJ2-1, with D unresolved. CDR1 is LNHDA, CDR2 SQIVND, per germline (reference sequence). The CDR3 runs to 13 residues. The germline V and J ends were trimmed by 3 bases and 4 bases, with 7 bases remaining between them.

This chain's CDR3 is CASRMDGESTDTQYF. The CDR3 region has the DNA TGCGCCAGCAGGATGGACGGGGAGAGCACAGATACGCAGTATTTT. V usage is TRBV5-1 and J usage is TRBJ2-3; the D gene is possibly TRBD2 (5 bases). The CDR3 has 15 amino acids. Per germline, CDR1 SGHRS and CDR2 YFSETQ. V was shortened by 5 bases and J by 0 bases, with 13 bases between the two germline ends.

This sequence joins TRBV30 and TRBJ1-3; 10 bases agree with TRBD1. This CDR3 comprises 12 residues. J was trimmed by 6 bases and V by 5 bases; bases with no gene match: 1. Per germline, CDR1 GTSNPN and CDR2 SVGIG (reference sequence). In DNA form, the CDR3 reads TGTGCCTGGGGACAGGGGGAAAACACCATATATTTT. Its protein product is CAWGQGENTIYF.